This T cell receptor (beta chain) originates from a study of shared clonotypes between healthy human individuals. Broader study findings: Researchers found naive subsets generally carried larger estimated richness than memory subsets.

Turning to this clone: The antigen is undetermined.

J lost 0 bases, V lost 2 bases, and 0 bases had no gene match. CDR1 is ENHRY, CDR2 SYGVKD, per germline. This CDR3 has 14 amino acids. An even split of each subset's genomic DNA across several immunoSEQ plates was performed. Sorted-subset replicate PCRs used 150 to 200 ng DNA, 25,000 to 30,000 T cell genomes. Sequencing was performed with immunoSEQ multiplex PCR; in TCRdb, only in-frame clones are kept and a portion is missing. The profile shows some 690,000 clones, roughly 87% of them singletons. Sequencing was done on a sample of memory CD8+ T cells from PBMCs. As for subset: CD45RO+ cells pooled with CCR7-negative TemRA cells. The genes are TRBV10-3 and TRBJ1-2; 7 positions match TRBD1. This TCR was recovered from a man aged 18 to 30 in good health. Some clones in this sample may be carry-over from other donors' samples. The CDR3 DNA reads TGTGCCATCAGTGAGGGGACAGCTAACTATGGCTACACCTTC. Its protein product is CAISEGTANYGYTF.